The 4 T cell receptor beta chains reported below all come from one sample, sequenced in a study of blood T cell repertoires in COVID-19. Sequencing used immunoSEQ multiplex PCR; TCRdb keeps in-frame clones, though not all of them. The profile shows about 250,000 clones, around four fifths of them singletons. Specimen: peripheral blood. The receptors come from an older man with acute or convalescent COVID-19.

The chain couples TRBV28 to TRBJ1-2, with 9 bases identical to TRBD1. The CDR3 totals 16 residues. Germline CDR1 and CDR2: MDHEN and SYDVKM. The trim removed 7 bases at V and 4 bases at J, leaving 13 bases unmatched. The CDR3 DNA reads as TGTGCCAGCACTTCCGGGACAGGGAACCCCCTCTATGGCTACACCTTC. This translates into CASTSGTGNPLYGYTF.

The chain recombines TRBV19 with TRBJ1-1; 8 nucleotides align to TRBD1. Trimming at V came to 6 bases and at J to 1 base, leaving 4 bases not matched to a gene. The CDR3 covers 14 residues. Germline V gene lookup returns CDR1 LNHDA and CDR2 SQIVND (reference sequence). The CDR3 sequence is CASRDRGGNTEAFF. DNA of the CDR3: TGTGCCAGTAGAGACAGGGGTGGGAACACTGAAGCTTTCTTT.

The chain couples TRBV2 to TRBJ2-1; 8 bases match TRBD1. Germline CDR1 SNHLY, CDR2 FYNNEI. V lost 4 bases to trimming and J lost 9 bases; unmatched junction nucleotides: 11. CDR3 length: 15 amino acids. The DNA of the CDR3 is TGTGCCAGCAGTGGATCCTTGACAGGGGTGGGTGAGCAGTTCTTC. It specifies CASSGSLTGVGEQFF.

The chain recombines TRBV11-1 with TRBJ2-1; 7 nucleotides line up with TRBD2. With 4 bases clipped from V and 5 bases from J, the junction kept 8 bases outside the gene matches. The length of the CDR3 is 15 residues. CDR1 and CDR2 from the germline V gene are SGHAT and FQDESV (reference sequence). The CDR3 spells CASSSLRDYDNEQFF. The CDR3 nucleotides are TGTGCCAGCAGCTCCCTAAGGGACTACGACAATGAGCAGTTCTTC.